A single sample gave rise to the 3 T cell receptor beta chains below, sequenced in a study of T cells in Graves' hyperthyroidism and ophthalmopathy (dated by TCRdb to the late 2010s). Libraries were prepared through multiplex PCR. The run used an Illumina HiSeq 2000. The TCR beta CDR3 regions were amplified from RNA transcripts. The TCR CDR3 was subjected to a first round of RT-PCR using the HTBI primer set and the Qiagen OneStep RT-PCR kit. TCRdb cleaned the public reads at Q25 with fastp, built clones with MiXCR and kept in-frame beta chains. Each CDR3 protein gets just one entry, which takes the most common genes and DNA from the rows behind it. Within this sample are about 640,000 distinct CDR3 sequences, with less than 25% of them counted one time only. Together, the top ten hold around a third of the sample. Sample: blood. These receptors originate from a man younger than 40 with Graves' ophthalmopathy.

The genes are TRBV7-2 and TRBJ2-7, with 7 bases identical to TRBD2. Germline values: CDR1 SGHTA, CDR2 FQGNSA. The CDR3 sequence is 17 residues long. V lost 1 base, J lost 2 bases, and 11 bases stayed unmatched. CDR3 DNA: TGTGCCAGCAGCTTAGAGGGGAGGGAGGCGGGGGCCTACGAGCAGTACTTC. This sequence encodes CASSLEGREAGAYEQYF.

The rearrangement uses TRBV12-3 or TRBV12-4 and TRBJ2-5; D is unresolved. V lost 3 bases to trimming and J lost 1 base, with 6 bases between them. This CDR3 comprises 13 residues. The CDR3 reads CASSFYGQETQYF. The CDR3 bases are TGTGCCAGCAGTTTCTACGGCCAAGAGACCCAGTACTTC.

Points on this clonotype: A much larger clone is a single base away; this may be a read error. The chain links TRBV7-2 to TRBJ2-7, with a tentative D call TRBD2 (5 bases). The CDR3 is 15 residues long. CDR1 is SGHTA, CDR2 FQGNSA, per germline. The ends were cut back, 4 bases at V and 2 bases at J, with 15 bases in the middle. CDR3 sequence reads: CASSSRRPAAYEQYF. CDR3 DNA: TGTGCCAGCAGCTCCCGACGACCAGCGGCCTACGAGCAGTACTTC.